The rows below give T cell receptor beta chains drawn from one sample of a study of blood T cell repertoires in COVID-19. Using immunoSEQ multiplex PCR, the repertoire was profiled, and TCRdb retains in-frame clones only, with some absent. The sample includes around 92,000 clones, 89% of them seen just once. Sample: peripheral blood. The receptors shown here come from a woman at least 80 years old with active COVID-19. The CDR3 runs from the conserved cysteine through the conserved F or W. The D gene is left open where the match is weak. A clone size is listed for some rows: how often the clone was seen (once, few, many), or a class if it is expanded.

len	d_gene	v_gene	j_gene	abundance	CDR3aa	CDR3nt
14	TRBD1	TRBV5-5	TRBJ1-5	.	CASSDGTANQPQHF	TGTGCCAGCAGCGACGGGACAGCGAATCAGCCCCAGCATTTT
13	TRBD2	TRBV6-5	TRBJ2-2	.	CASRVGGGGELFF	TGTGCCAGCAGGGTCGGGGGGGGCGGGGAGCTGTTTTTT
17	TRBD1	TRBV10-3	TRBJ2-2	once	CAISNLGQGPNTGELFF	TGTGCCATCAGCAATCTAGGACAGGGACCGAACACCGGGGAGCTGTTTTTT
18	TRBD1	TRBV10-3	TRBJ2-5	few	CAISERGGQGVVQETQYF	TGTGCCATCAGTGAGCGTGGTGGACAGGGGGTAGTACAAGAGACCCAGTACTTC
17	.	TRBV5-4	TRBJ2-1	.	CASSPPGAESSYNEQFF	TGTGCCAGCAGCCCCCCTGGAGCGGAGAGCTCCTACAATGAGCAGTTCTTC
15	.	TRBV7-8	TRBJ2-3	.	CASSLSLVLTDTQYF	TGTGCCAGCAGCTTAAGCCTAGTGCTAACAGATACGCAGTATTTT
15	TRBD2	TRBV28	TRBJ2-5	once	CASSFPLAEEKAQYF	TGTGCCAGCAGTTTCCCACTAGCGGAGGAAAAGGCCCAGTACTTC
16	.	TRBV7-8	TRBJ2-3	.	CASSLMVDYSTDTQYF	TGTGCCAGCAGCTTAATGGTCGACTATAGCACAGATACGCAGTATTTT
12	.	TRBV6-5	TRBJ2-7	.	CASSSPSGKQYF	TGTGCCAGCAGTTCTCCCTCCGGGAAGCAGTACTTC
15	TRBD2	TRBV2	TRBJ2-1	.	CASGRTSGPYNEQFF	TGTGCCAGCGGTAGGACTAGCGGTCCCTACAATGAGCAGTTCTTC
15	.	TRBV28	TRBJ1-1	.	CASSPGGAGNTEAFF	TGTGCCAGCAGCCCCGGTGGGGCTGGGAACACTGAAGCTTTCTTT
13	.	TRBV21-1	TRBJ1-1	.	CAIQAQGMREAFF	TGTGCCATCCAAGCGCAGGGGATGAGGGAAGCTTTCTTT
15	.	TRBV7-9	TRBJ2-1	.	CASSSPSSSYNEQFF	TGTGCCAGCAGCTCCCCGTCTAGCTCCTACAATGAGCAGTTCTTC
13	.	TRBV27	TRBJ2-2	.	CASSFANTGELFF	TGTGCCAGCAGTTTCGCGAACACCGGGGAGCTGTTTTTT
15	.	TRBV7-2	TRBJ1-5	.	CASSLDGAANQPQHF	TGTGCCAGCAGCTTAGATGGCGCAGCGAATCAGCCCCAGCATTTT
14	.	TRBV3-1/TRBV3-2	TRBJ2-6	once	CASSRTSGANVLTF	TGTGCCAGCAGCCGTACTTCTGGGGCCAACGTCCTGACTTTC
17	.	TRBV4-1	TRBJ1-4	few	CASSQVRRRGTNEKLFF	TGCGCCAGCAGCCAAGTGAGGAGAAGAGGAACTAATGAAAAACTGTTTTTT
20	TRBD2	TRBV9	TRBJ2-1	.	CASSPRGREGASGRGNEQFF	TGTGCCAGCAGCCCGAGGGGCAGGGAAGGGGCTAGCGGGAGAGGAAATGAGCAGTTCTTC
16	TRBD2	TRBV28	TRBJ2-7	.	CASSPGGLAVHYEQYF	TGTGCCAGCAGTCCCGGGGGACTAGCGGTACACTACGAGCAGTACTTC
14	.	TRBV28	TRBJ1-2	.	CASSLFRGDYGYTF	TGTGCCAGCAGTTTATTCCGGGGGGACTATGGCTACACCTTC
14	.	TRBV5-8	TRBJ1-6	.	CASSGGIWNSPLHF	TGTGCCAGCAGTGGGGGGATCTGGAATTCACCCCTCCACTTT
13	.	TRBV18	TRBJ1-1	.	CASSPQGWPEAFF	TGTGCCAGCTCACCACAGGGGTGGCCTGAAGCTTTCTTT
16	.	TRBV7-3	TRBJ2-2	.	CASSPVVGLATGELFF	TGTGCCAGCAGCCCGGTCGTAGGGCTAGCCACCGGGGAGCTGTTTTTT
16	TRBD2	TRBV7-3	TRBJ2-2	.	CASSIGLAENTGELFF	TGTGCCAGCAGCATAGGACTAGCGGAGAACACCGGGGAGCTGTTTTTT
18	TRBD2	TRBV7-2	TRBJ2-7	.	CASSSLLAGGPHSYEQYF	TGTGCCAGCAGCTCCCTCCTAGCGGGAGGGCCCCACAGCTACGAGCAGTACTTC
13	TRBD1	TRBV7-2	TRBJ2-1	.	CASSTDRGYEQFF	TGTGCCAGCAGCACCGACAGGGGCTATGAGCAGTTCTTC
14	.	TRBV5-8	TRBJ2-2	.	CASRMGAIWRELFF	TGTGCCAGCAGGATGGGGGCAATCTGGAGGGAGCTGTTTTTT
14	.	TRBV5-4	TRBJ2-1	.	CASSLGGEYNEQFF	TGTGCCAGCAGCTTGGGGGGAGAGTACAATGAGCAGTTCTTC
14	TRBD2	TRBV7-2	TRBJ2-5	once	CASSPRLAIETQYF	TGTGCCAGCAGCCCCCGACTAGCGATAGAGACCCAGTACTTC
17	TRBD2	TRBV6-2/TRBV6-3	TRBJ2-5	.	CASTYGTSGSFQDTQYF	TGTGCCAGCACTTACGGGACTAGCGGGAGTTTTCAAGATACCCAGTACTTC
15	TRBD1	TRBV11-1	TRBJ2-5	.	CASSSSGQGEETQYF	TGTGCCAGCAGCTCGTCGGGACAGGGCGAAGAGACCCAGTACTTC
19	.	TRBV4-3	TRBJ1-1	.	CASSYKFPLDRPKEDKAFF	TGCGCCAGCAGCTACAAGTTCCCCCTGGACAGACCAAAGGAGGATAAAGCTTTCTTT
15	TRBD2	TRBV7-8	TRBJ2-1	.	CASSPGLGKKNEQFF	TGTGCCAGCAGCCCTGGACTAGGTAAAAAAAATGAGCAGTTCTTC
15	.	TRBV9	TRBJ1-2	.	CASSPSGQPHYGYTF	TGTGCCAGCAGCCCCTCTGGACAGCCTCACTATGGCTACACCTTC
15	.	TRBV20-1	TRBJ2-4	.	CSASSGSVGRNIQYF	TGCAGTGCTAGTTCCGGGAGCGTTGGAAGAAACATTCAGTACTTC
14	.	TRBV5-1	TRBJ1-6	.	CASSPGQINSPLHF	TGCGCCAGCAGCCCTGGACAGATTAATTCACCCCTCCACTTT
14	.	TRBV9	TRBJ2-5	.	CASSVSGSGETQYF	TGTGCCAGCAGCGTCAGCGGATCTGGGGAGACCCAGTACTTC
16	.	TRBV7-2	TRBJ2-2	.	CASSYSPAANTGELFF	TGTGCCAGCAGCTACAGCCCCGCCGCGAACACCGGGGAGCTGTTTTTT
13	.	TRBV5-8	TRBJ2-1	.	CASSLTAYNEQFF	TGTGCCAGCAGCTTGACAGCCTACAATGAGCAGTTCTTC
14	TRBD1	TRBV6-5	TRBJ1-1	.	CASSSQGGRTEAFF	TGTGCCAGCAGTTCTCAGGGGGGCCGAACTGAAGCTTTCTTT
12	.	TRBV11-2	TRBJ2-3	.	CASFGLTDTQYF	TGTGCCAGCTTTGGGCTCACAGATACGCAGTATTTT
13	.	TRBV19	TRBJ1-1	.	CASSPQGDTEAFF	TGTGCCAGTAGTCCCCAGGGTGACACTGAAGCTTTCTTT
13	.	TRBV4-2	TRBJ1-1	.	CASSQERETEAFF	TGTGCCAGCAGCCAAGAAAGGGAGACTGAAGCTTTCTTT
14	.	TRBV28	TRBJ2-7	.	CASSLAENSYEQYF	TGTGCCAGCAGTTTAGCGGAAAACTCCTACGAGCAGTACTTC
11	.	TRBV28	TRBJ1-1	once	CASYMNTEAFF	TGTGCCAGCTATATGAACACTGAAGCTTTCTTT
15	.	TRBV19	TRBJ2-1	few	CASSISAVSLNEQFF	TGTGCCAGTAGTATATCAGCGGTTAGCCTCAATGAGCAGTTCTTC
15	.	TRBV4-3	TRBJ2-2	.	CASSHSAVDTGELFF	TGCGCCAGCAGCCATAGTGCGGTAGACACCGGGGAGCTGTTTTTT
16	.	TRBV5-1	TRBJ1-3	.	CASSLVESRSGNTIYF	TGCGCCAGCAGCTTGGTTGAGTCCCGCTCTGGAAACACCATATATTTT
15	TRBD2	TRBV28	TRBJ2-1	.	CASSFPSGTLDEQFF	TGTGCCAGCAGTTTTCCCAGCGGGACCTTGGATGAGCAGTTCTTC
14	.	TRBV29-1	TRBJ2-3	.	CSGSNVGSTDTQYF	TGCAGCGGTAGCAACGTCGGGAGCACAGATACGCAGTATTTT